This TCR beta chain was captured by sequencing in a study of blood T cell repertoires in COVID-19. Looking at the study overall: Samples taken during acute and convalescent COVID-19 were collected in the United States, Italy and Spain. T cells, B-cell-depleted T cells, or PBMCs supplied cDNA or gDNA.

The CDR3 runs 15 residues. Between the trimmed V and J ends, which lost 1 base and 7 bases, there was a span of 14 bases. CDR1 is SGHTA and CDR2 is FQGNSA in the germline V gene. Authors' analysis steps: Estimated nucleated cell counts came from reference gene primer amplification. Libraries were prepared by immunoSEQ multiplex PCR; TCRdb keeps only in-frame clonotypes and omits some of them. V and J calls and clone size follow that table, whereas D and trimming were derived from the DNA. The table lists 90,000 to 120,000 clones, 80% to 95% of them singletons, with 1% to 1.5% in the top ten. Sequences were obtained from peripheral blood. This clonotype was obtained from a woman younger than 45 with acute or convalescent COVID-19. The chain is built from TRBV7-2 and TRBJ1-5; no clear D gene. CDR3 DNA: TGTGCCAGCAGCTTAGTTGTCCATGCGGCACAGCCCCAGCATTTT. It codes for CASSLVVHAAQPQHF.